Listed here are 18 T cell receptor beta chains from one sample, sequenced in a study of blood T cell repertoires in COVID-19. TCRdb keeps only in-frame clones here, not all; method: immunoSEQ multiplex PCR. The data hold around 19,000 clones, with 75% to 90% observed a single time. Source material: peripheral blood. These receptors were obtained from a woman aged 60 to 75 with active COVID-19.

The CDR3 region is CASSVVSSGTGTDTQYF. CDR3 bases: TGTGCCAGCAGCGTAGTGTCTAGCGGGACAGGCACAGATACGCAGTATTTT. This chain links TRBV9 with TRBJ2-3; TRBD2 matches at 9 bases. CDR1 SGDLS and CDR2 YYNGEE come from the germline V gene. With V trimmed by 0 bases and J by 1 base, 6 bases remained unmatched. The CDR3 is 17 amino acids.

CDR3 residues: CASNSGGDGGYTF. CDR3 DNA: TGTGCCAGCAACTCAGGAGGGGACGGTGGCTACACCTTC. The chain has TRBV6-6 and TRBJ1-2; D might be TRBD1 (5 bases). Trimming took 7 bases from V and 7 from J, leaving 16 bases between them. There are 13 residues in the CDR3. Germline V gives CDR1 MNHNY, CDR2 SVGAGI (reference sequence).

The CDR3 DNA reads TGTGCCAGCAGCTCGGACACAGGGACCGGTGGGGCCAACGTCCTGACTTTC. Encoded protein: CASSSDTGTGGANVLTF. The chain uses TRBV5-4 and TRBJ2-6; a possible D gene is TRBD1 (6 bases). The V end was cut by 3 bases, the J end by 3 bases, with 16 bases between. The germline V gene encodes CDR1 SGHNT and CDR2 YYREEE (reference sequence). The CDR3 spans 17 residues.

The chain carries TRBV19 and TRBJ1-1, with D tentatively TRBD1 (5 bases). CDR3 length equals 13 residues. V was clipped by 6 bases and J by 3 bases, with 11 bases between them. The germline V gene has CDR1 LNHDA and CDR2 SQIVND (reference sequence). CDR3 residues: CASRDTAYTEAFF. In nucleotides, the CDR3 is TGTGCCAGTAGGGACACTGCCTACACTGAAGCTTTCTTT.

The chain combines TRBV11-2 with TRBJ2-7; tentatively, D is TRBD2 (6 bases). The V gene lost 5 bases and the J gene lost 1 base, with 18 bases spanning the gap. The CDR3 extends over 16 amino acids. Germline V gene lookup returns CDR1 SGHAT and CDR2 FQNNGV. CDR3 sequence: CASSPISRRESYEQYF. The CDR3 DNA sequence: TGTGCCAGCAGCCCCATATCGAGGAGGGAATCCTACGAGCAGTACTTC.

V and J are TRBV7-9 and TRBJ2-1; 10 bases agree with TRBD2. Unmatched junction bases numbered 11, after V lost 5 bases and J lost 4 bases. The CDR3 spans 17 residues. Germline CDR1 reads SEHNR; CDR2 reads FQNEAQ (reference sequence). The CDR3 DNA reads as TGTGCCAGCAGCAGACGAACCGGGACTAGCGAGTACAATGAGCAGTTCTTC. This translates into CASSRRTGTSEYNEQFF.

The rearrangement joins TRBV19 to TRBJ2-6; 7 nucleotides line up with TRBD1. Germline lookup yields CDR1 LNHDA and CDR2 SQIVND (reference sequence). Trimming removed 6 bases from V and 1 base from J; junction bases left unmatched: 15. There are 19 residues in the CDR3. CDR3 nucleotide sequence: TGTGCCAGTAGGGGGGAGCGACAGGGCTCCGCTTCTGGGGCCAACGTCCTGACTTTC. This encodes CASRGERQGSASGANVLTF. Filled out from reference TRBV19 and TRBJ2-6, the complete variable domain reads DGGITQSPKYLFRKEGQNVTLSCEQNLNHDAMYWYRQDPGQGLRLIYYSQIVNDFQKGDIAEGYSVSREKKESFPLTVTSAQKNPTAFYLCASRGERQGSASGANVLTFGAGSRLTVL.

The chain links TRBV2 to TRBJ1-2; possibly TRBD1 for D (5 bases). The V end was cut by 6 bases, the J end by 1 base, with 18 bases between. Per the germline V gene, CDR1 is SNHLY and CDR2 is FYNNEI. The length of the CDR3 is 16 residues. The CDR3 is CASRPDIPTLNYGYTF. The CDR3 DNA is TGTGCCAGCAGGCCGGACATTCCAACCCTTAACTATGGCTACACCTTC.

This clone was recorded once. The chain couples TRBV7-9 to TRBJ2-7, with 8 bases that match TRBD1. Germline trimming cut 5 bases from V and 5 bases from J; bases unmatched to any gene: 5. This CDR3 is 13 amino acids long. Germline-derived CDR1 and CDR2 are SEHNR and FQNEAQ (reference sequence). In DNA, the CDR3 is TGTGCCAGCAGCACACTGGGACAGGACGAGCAGTACTTC. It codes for CASSTLGQDEQYF. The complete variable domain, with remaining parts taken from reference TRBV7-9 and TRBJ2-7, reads DTGVSQNPRHKITKRGQNVTFRCDPISEHNRLYWYRQTLGQGPEFLTYFQNEAQLEKSRLLSDRFSAERPKGSFSTLEIQRTEQGDSAMYLCASSTLGQDEQYFGPGTRLTVT.

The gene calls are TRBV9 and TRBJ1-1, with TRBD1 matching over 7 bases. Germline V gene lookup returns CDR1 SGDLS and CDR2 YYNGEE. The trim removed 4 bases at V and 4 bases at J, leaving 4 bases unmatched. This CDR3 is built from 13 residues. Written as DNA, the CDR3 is TGTGCCAGCAGCCCGGGGACAGCCACTGAAGCTTTCTTT. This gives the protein CASSPGTATEAFF. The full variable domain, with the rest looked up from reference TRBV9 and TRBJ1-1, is DSGVTQTPKHLITATGQRVTLRCSPRSGDLSVYWYQQSLDQGLQFLIQYYNGEERAKGNILERFSAQQFPDLHSELNLSSLELGDSALYFCASSPGTATEAFFGQGTRLTVV.

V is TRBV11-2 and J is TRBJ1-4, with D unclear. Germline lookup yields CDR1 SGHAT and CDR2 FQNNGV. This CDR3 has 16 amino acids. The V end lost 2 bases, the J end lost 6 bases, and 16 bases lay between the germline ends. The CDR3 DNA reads TGTGCCAGCAGCTTAACCGGCCGCTGGAGCGATGAAAAACTGTTTTTT. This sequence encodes CASSLTGRWSDEKLFF.

CDR3 loop: CASSQGQGGTNEKLFF. The CDR3 DNA sequence: TGTGCCAGCAGTCAAGGACAGGGCGGAACTAATGAAAAACTGTTTTTT. The V call is TRBV9, the J call TRBJ1-4; TRBD1 matches 8 bases. In germline, CDR1 is SGDLS, CDR2 YYNGEE. After removal of 5 bases from V and 1 base from J, the junction contained 7 bases not matched to a gene. The CDR3 totals 16 residues.

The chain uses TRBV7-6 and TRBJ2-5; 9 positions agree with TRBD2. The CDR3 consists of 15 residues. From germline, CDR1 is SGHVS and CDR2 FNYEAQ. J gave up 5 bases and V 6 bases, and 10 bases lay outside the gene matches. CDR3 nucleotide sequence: TGTGCCAGCAGTCGACTAGCGGACGCGGCGGAGACCCAGTACTTC. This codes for CASSRLADAAETQYF.

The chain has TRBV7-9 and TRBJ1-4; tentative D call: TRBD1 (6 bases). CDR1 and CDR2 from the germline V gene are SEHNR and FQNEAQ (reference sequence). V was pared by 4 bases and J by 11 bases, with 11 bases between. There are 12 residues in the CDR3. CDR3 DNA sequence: TGTGCCAGCAGCTCGGGGGGCGCTAAACTGTTTTTT. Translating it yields CASSSGGAKLFF.

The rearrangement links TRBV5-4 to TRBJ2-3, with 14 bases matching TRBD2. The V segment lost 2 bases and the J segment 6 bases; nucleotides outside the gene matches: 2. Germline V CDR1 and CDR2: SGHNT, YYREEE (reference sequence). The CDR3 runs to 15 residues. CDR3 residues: CASSLGLAGGDTQYF. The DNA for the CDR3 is TGTGCCAGCAGCTTAGGACTAGCGGGGGGCGATACGCAGTATTTT.

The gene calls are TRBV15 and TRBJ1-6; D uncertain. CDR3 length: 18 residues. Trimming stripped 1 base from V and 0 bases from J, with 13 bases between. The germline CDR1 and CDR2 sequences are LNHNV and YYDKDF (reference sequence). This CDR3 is CATSRVAGGSSYNSPLHF. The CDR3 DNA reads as TGTGCCACCAGCAGAGTGGCGGGCGGGAGCTCCTATAATTCACCCCTCCACTTT.

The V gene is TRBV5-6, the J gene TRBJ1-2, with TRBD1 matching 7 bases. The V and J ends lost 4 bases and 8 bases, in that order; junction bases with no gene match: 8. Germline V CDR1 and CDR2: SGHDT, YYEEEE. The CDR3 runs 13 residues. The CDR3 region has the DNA TGTGCCAGCAGCCAGGCAGGGGGACGGGGCTACACCTTC. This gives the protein CASSQAGGRGYTF. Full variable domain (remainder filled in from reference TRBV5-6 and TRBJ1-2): DAGVTQSPTHLIKTRGQQVTLRCSPKSGHDTVSWYQQALGQGPQFIFQYYEEEERQRGNFPDRFSGHQFPNYSSELNVNALLLGDSALYLCASSQAGGRGYTFGSGTRLTVV.

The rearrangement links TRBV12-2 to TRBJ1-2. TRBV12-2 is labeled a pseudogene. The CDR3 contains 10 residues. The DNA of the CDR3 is TGTGCAAGGCACGACTCTGGCTACACCTTC. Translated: CARHDSGYTF.